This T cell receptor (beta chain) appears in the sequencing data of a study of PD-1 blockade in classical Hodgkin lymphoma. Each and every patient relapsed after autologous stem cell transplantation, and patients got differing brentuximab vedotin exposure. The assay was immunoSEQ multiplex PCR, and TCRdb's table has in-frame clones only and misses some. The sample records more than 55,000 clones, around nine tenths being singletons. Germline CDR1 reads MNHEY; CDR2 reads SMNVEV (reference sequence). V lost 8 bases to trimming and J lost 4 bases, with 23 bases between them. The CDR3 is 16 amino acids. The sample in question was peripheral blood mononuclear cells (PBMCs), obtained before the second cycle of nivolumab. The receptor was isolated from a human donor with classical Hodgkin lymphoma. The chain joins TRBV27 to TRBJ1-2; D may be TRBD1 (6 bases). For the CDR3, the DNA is TGTGCCAGCTTTGCCCTTGGGGGGGGCGGAGGCTATGGCTACACCTTC. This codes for CASFALGGGGGYGYTF.